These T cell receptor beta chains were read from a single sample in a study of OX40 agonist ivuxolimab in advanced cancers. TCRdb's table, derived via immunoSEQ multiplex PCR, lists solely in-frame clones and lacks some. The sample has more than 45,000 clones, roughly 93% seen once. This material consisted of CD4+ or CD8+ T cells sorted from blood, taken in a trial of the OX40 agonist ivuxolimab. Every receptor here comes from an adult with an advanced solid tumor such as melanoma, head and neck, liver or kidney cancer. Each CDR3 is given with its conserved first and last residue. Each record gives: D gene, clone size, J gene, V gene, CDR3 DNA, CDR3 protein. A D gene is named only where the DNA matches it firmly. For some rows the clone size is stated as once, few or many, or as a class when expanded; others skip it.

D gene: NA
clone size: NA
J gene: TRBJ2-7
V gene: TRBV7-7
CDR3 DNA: TGTGCTAGCAGCTTAGGCCCCGCCGGGACACAGATACCCTACGAGCAGTACTTC
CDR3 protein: CASSLGPAGTQIPYEQYF

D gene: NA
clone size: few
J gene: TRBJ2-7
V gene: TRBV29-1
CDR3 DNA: TGCAGCGCCCTGGGGGCAGACACCTACGAGCAGTACTTC
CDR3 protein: CSALGADTYEQYF

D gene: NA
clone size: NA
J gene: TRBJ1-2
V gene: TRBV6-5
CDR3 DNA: TGTGCCAGCAGTTTGGGCAGGGCAAACTATGGCTACACCTTC
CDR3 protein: CASSLGRANYGYTF

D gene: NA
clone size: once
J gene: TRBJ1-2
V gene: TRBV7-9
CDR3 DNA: TGTGCCGTAAGGGACGCCGGGGAAGTAGATGGCTACACCTTC
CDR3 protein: CAVRDAGEVDGYTF

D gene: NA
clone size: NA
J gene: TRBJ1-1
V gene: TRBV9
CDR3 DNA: TGTGCCACCCGGCCTTTCTCAGGGAGTACTGAAGCTTTCTTT
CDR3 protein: CATRPFSGSTEAFF

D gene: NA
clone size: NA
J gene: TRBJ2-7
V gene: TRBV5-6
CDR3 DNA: TGTGCCAGCAGCTCAGGCGCCTCCTGGTACGAGCAGTACTTC
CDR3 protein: CASSSGASWYEQYF

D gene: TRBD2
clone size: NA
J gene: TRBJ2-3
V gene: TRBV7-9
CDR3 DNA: TGTGCCAGCGGAACAACTAGCGGGGGGTCCACAGATACGCAGTATTTT
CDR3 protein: CASGTTSGGSTDTQYF

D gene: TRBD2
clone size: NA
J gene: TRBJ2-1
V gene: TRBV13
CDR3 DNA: TGTGCCAGCAGCTCGGGACTAGCGGGGGCTTACAATGAGCAGTTCTTC
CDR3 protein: CASSSGLAGAYNEQFF

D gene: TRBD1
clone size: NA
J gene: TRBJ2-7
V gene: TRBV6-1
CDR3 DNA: TGTGCCAGTACCGGGACAGTGACCTACGAGCAGTACTTC
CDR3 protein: CASTGTVTYEQYF

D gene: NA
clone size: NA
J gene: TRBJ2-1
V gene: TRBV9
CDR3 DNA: TGTGCCAGCGCCCGGGTTGAGGGGGGCAATGAGCAGTTCTTC
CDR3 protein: CASARVEGGNEQFF

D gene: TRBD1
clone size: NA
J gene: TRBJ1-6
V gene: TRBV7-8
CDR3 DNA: TGTGCCAGCAGGCTACAGGGGAGCCATTCACCCCTCCACTTT
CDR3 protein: CASRLQGSHSPLHF

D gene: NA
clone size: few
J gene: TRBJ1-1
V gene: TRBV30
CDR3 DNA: TGTGCCTGGAGTGTTCCGGGGGAAGCTTTCTTT
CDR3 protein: CAWSVPGEAFF

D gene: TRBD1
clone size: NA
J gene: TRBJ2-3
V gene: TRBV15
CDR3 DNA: TGTGCCACCAGCAGTCCCGCGGTAAGACAGGGTAGCACAGATACGCAGTATTTT
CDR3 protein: CATSSPAVRQGSTDTQYF

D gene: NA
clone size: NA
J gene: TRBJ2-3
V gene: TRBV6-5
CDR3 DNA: TGTGCCAGCAGTTACTCGATGCTAGTTGCGGATACGCAGTATTTT
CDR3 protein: CASSYSMLVADTQYF

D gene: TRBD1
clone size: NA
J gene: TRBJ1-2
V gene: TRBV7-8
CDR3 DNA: TGTGCCAGCAGCTTAGGCGGGACAGCCTTTGCCTATGGCTACACCTTC
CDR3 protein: CASSLGGTAFAYGYTF

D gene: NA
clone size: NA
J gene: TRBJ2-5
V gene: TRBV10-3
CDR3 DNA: TGTGCCATCGGGGAGGTCCAAGAGACCCAGTACTTC
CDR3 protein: CAIGEVQETQYF

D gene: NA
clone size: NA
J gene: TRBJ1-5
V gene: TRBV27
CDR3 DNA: TGTGCCAGCAGTTTATCAGGTCCAATTCAGCCCCAGCATTTT
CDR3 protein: CASSLSGPIQPQHF

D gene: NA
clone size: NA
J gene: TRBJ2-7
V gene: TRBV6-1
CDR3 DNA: TGTGCCAGCAGCTACGGGGACAAGTACGAGCAGTACTTC
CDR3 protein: CASSYGDKYEQYF

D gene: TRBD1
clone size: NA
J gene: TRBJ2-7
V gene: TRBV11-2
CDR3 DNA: TGTGCCAGCAGCTCCCCCGGGACAGGCTCCTACGAGCAGTACTTC
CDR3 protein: CASSSPGTGSYEQYF

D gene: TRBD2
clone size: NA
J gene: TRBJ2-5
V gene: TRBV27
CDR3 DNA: TGTGCCAGCAGGCCTAGCGGGACCCCGGAGACCCAGTACTTC
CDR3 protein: CASRPSGTPETQYF

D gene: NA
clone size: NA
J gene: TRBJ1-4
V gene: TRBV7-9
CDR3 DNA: TGTGCCAGCAGCCCAACATCAGGGGAACATCGTGAAAAACTGTTTTTT
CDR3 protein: CASSPTSGEHREKLFF

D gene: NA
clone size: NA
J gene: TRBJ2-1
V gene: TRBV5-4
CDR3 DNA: TGTGCCAGCAGCTTACGGGGGGCTTACAATGAGCAGTTCTTC
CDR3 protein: CASSLRGAYNEQFF

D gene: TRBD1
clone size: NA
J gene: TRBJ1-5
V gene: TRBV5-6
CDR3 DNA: TGTGCCAGCAGCTTGGAGGGACAGGGGAATCAGCCCCAGCATTTT
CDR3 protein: CASSLEGQGNQPQHF

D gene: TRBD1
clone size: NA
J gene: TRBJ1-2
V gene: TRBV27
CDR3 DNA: TGTGCCAGCAGTTTCGTCGGGACAGCCTATGGCTACACCTTC
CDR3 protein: CASSFVGTAYGYTF

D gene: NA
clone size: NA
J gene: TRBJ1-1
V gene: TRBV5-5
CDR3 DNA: TGTGCCAGCAGCCCAACAGGGATGAACACTGAAGCTTTCTTT
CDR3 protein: CASSPTGMNTEAFF

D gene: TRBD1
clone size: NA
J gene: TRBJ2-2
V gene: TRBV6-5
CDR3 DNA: TGTGCCAGCAGTTACGGGACAGGCGGAACCGGGGAGCTGTTTTTT
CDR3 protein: CASSYGTGGTGELFF

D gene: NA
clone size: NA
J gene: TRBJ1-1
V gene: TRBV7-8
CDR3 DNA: TGTGCCAGCAGCGAATCCCCGACCACTGAAGCTTTCTTT
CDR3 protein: CASSESPTTEAFF